One TCR beta chain is described in this entry. What it binds is unknown. Each cDNA molecule carried a unique molecular identifier. Using its own MiXCR run on the 5' RACE reads, TCRdb lists one record per CDR3 protein. Found here are fewer than 120,000 distinct CDR3 sequences, roughly 12% of them singletons; the top ten hold 3.5% to 4%. This record belongs to a study of early T cells in non-severe SARS-CoV-2 infection. Study details: The study sequenced bulk RNA from unsorted whole blood, with chains unpaired. Study-level points and caveats: Sequences matched to VDJdb favored anti-spike CD8 responses, while private and CD4 specificities were missed.

CDR3 length equals 17 residues. Germline V gene sequence: CDR1 SGHNT, CDR2 YYREEE (reference sequence). Trimming cost V 0 bases and J 8 bases, with 20 bases left between them. The V and J genes are TRBV5-4 and TRBJ1-4; D unresolved. The sample here was whole blood, taken at baseline. The sequence came from an adult who was a healthcare worker with PCR-confirmed SARS-CoV-2 infection or an uninfected control (not recorded which). DNA for the CDR3: TGTGCCAGCAGCTTGGCCGCGGTTTCGGCCCCTACGGAAAAACTGTTTTTT. It translates to CASSLAAVSAPTEKLFF. The full variable domain, completed using reference TRBV5-4 and TRBJ1-4, is ETGVTQSPTHLIKTRGQQVTLRCSSQSGHNTVSWYQQALGQGPQFIFQYYREEENGRGNFPPRFSGLQFPNYSSELNVNALELDDSALYLCASSLAAVSAPTEKLFFGSGTQLSVL.